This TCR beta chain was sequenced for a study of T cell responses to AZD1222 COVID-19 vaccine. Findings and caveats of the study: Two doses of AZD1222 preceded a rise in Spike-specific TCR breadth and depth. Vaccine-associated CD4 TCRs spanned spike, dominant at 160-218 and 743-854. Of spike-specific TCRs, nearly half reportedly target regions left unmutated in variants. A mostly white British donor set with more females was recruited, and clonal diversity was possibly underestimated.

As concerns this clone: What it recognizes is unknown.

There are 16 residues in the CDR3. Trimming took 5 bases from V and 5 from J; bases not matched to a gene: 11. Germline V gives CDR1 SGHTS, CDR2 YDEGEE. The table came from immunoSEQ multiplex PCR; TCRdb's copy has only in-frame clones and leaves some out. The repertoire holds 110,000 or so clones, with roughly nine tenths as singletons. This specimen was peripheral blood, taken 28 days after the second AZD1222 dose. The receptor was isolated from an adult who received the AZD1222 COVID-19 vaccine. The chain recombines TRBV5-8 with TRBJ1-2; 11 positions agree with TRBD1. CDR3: CASSPAVGQGVYGYTF. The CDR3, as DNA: TGTGCCAGCAGTCCGGCCGTGGGACAGGGGGTGTATGGCTACACCTTC.